This is a list of T cell receptor beta chains from one sample in a study of human T cells and chemical hapten exposure. A single record per CDR3 protein comes from TCRdb applying MiXCR to the RACE reads. This sample has 30,000 to 35,000 distinct CDR3 sequences, with 4.5% to 5.5% found just once. Material: whole blood. Receptors were obtained from a human donor in good health. Some clones in this sample may be carry-over from other donors' samples. CDR3s include the opening cysteine and the closing phenylalanine or tryptophan. Fields, in order: D gene, clone size, J gene, V gene, CDR3 protein, CDR3 DNA. D genes are given only for firm matches. A clone size is listed for some rows: how often the clone was seen (once, few, many), or a class if it is expanded.

. medium-sized TRBJ2-3 TRBV6-4 CASSETAGTDTQYF TGTGCCAGCAGTGAAACAGCGGGCACAGATACGCAGTATTTT
TRBD1 many TRBJ1-6 TRBV11-2 CASRPQGHDSPLHF TGTGCCAGCAGGCCACAGGGGCACGATTCACCCCTCCACTTT
. many TRBJ2-7 TRBV15 CATSRDLSSYEQYF TGTGCCACCAGCAGAGATCTGAGCTCCTACGAGCAGTACTTC
TRBD1 many TRBJ1-4 TRBV20-1 CSATDETGGPNEKLFF TGCAGTGCTACAGATGAGACAGGGGGCCCGAATGAAAAACTGTTTTTT
. many TRBJ1-1 TRBV12-3/TRBV12-4 CASSFRGNTEAFF TGTGCCAGCAGTTTCAGAGGGAACACTGAAGCTTTCTTT
TRBD2 many TRBJ2-3 TRBV20-1 CSAKSAGGADTQYF TGCAGTGCTAAGTCCGCGGGGGGGGCAGATACGCAGTATTTT
TRBD2 many TRBJ2-3 TRBV27 CASSLLTSGHTDTQYF TGTGCCAGCAGTTTATTGACTAGCGGACACACAGATACGCAGTATTTT
. many TRBJ1-2 TRBV2 CASTDNDYGYTF TGTGCCAGCACTGATAACGACTATGGCTACACCTTC
. many TRBJ2-3 TRBV7-2 CASSLESRSASTDTQYF TGTGCCAGCAGCTTAGAGTCGCGGAGCGCTAGCACAGATACGCAGTATTTT
TRBD1 many TRBJ2-5 TRBV28 CASSPQGAGETQYF TGTGCCAGCAGTCCGCAGGGGGCTGGGGAGACCCAGTACTTC
TRBD2 many TRBJ2-1 TRBV10-3 CAISESPGLAGPEQFF TGTGCCATCAGTGAGTCGCCGGGACTAGCGGGCCCCGAGCAGTTCTTC
TRBD2 many TRBJ2-5 TRBV5-1 CASSQSTSVETQYF TGCGCCAGCAGCCAATCGACTAGCGTAGAGACCCAGTACTTC
. many TRBJ2-7 TRBV28 CATVDRLYYEQYF TGTGCCACCGTTGACAGGCTTTACTACGAGCAGTACTTC
. many TRBJ1-1 TRBV30 CAWSRSGSTEAFF TGTGCCTGGAGTAGGTCAGGCAGTACTGAAGCTTTCTTT
TRBD2 many TRBJ2-3 TRBV20-1 CSAASLAGDWDTQYF TGCAGTGCTGCGTCTCTAGCGGGAGATTGGGATACGCAGTATTTT
. . TRBJ1-5 TRBV12-3/TRBV12-4 CASSFESNQPQHF TGTGCCAGCAGTTTCGAAAGCAATCAGCCCCAGCATTTT
TRBD2 many TRBJ2-7 TRBV5-1 CASSDRERGVYEQYF TGCGCCAGCAGCGACAGGGAGCGGGGGGTGTACGAGCAGTACTTC
TRBD2 . TRBJ2-3 TRBV6-1 CASKERGGVSPDTQYF TGTGCCAGCAAAGAGCGGGGGGGCGTATCCCCAGATACGCAGTATTTT
. many TRBJ2-3 TRBV20-1 CSAKRAPLLSTDTQYF TGCAGTGCTAAGCGGGCCCCCCTTTTAAGCACAGATACGCAGTATTTT
. many TRBJ1-1 TRBV5-5 CASSLGPNTEAFF TGTGCCAGCAGCTTGGGTCCGAACACTGAAGCTTTCTTT
. many TRBJ2-3 TRBV2 CASTPFEDTQYF TGTGCCAGCACCCCATTTGAAGATACGCAGTATTTT
. many TRBJ1-6 TRBV7-9 CASSLMSGESPLHF TGTGCCAGCAGCTTAATGTCAGGGGAATCACCCCTCCACTTT
. many TRBJ2-7 TRBV28 CASWGMSAGPLGEQYF TGTGCCAGCTGGGGGATGTCAGCGGGTCCCTTAGGCGAGCAGTACTTC
. many TRBJ1-5 TRBV28 CASTQRGRGNQPQHF TGTGCCAGCACCCAAAGGGGCAGGGGCAATCAGCCCCAGCATTTT
. many TRBJ2-1 TRBV3-1 CASSQVGEGALINEQFF TGTGCCAGCAGCCAAGTGGGAGAGGGAGCCCTGATAAATGAGCAGTTCTTC
. few TRBJ2-3 TRBV5-1 CASSPRDKVTDTQYF TGCGCCAGCAGCCCGCGGGACAAAGTTACAGATACGCAGTATTTT
TRBD2 . TRBJ2-2 TRBV6-5 CASKIAGENTGELFF TGTGCCAGCAAGATAGCGGGGGAAAACACCGGGGAGCTGTTTTTT
. many TRBJ1-1 TRBV19 CASSIVGGEAFF TGTGCCAGTAGTATAGTGGGCGGTGAAGCTTTCTTT
TRBD2 many TRBJ2-1 TRBV7-7 CASSSGTSGEQFF TGTGCCAGCAGCTCAGGGACTAGCGGTGAGCAGTTCTTC
. . TRBJ2-7 TRBV30 CAWTVREDRDTYEQYF TGTGCCTGGACTGTTCGGGAGGACAGGGACACCTACGAGCAGTACTTC
TRBD1 . TRBJ2-4 TRBV5-4 CASTPSRDSNNIQYF TGTGCCAGCACCCCGAGCCGGGACAGCAACAACATTCAGTACTTC
TRBD2 medium-sized TRBJ2-3 TRBV7-2 CASSFRTSDTDTQYF TGTGCCAGCAGCTTTCGGACTAGCGACACAGATACGCAGTATTTT
TRBD1 many TRBJ1-2 TRBV5-4 CASSAPTGRSNYGYTF TGTGCCAGCAGCGCCCCGACAGGGCGGTCTAACTATGGCTACACCTTC
TRBD2 many TRBJ2-1 TRBV3-1 CASRNPPRLAGCDVEQFF TGTGCCAGCAGAAACCCTCCCCGACTAGCCGGTTGCGACGTTGAGCAGTTCTTC
TRBD1 . TRBJ2-1 TRBV7-9 CASSALDRGSSNEQFF TGTGCCAGCAGCGCTTTGGACAGGGGATCATCGAATGAGCAGTTCTTC
TRBD1 . TRBJ2-5 TRBV25-1 CASSDPRGQGNGETQYF TGTGCCAGCAGTGACCCACGAGGACAGGGAAATGGGGAGACCCAGTACTTC
. many TRBJ1-1 TRBV2 CASRTDLNTEAFF TGTGCCAGCAGGACAGATTTGAACACTGAAGCTTTCTTT
TRBD1 many TRBJ2-1 TRBV11-2 CASSLYHGQGLNEQFF TGTGCCAGCAGCTTATACCACGGACAGGGCTTGAATGAGCAGTTCTTC
. . TRBJ2-1 TRBV28 CASSSQQGGQFF TGTGCCAGCAGTTCCCAGCAGGGCGGGCAGTTCTTC
TRBD1 many TRBJ1-2 TRBV10-3 CAISEDRAYGYTF TGTGCCATCAGTGAAGACAGGGCCTATGGCTACACCTTC
TRBD1 many TRBJ1-1 TRBV20-1 CSAPTGVPEAFF TGCAGTGCCCCGACAGGGGTCCCTGAAGCTTTCTTT
. . TRBJ2-2 TRBV15 CATSSTATGELFF TGTGCCACCAGCAGCACCGCGACCGGGGAGCTGTTTTTT
. . TRBJ1-1 TRBV7-9 CASSLEGVGTEAFF TGTGCCAGCAGCTTAGAGGGGGTCGGCACTGAAGCTTTCTTT
. many TRBJ1-5 TRBV6-6 CASSYSRRDNQPQHF TGTGCCAGCAGTTACTCTAGGAGGGACAATCAGCCCCAGCATTTT
. many TRBJ1-4 TRBV27 CASSLAAPNEKLFF TGTGCCAGCAGTTTGGCGGCTCCTAATGAAAAACTGTTTTTT
. many TRBJ2-4 TRBV10-3 CAISDSVAKNIQYF TGTGCCATCAGTGATTCAGTAGCCAAAAACATTCAGTACTTC
TRBD1 few TRBJ2-4 TRBV20-1 CSAIGTGLAKNIQYF TGCAGTGCTATTGGGACAGGACTAGCCAAAAACATTCAGTACTTC
. few TRBJ1-1 TRBV5-6 CASSSSIEAFF TGTGCCAGCAGCTCCAGTATTGAAGCTTTCTTT
. many TRBJ2-1 TRBV29-1 CSVEVSRRVKFF TGCAGCGTTGAAGTGTCCAGAAGGGTAAAGTTCTTC
. . TRBJ1-2 TRBV5-4 CASSLGIGAGNYGYTF TGTGCCAGCAGCTTAGGGATCGGGGCAGGGAACTATGGCTACACCTTC
. many TRBJ1-5 TRBV4-3 CASSQTTGSNQPQHF TGCGCCAGCAGCCAAACTACAGGGAGCAATCAGCCCCAGCATTTT
. many TRBJ2-1 TRBV3-1 CASSQSPPTSYNEQFF TGTGCCAGCAGCCAAAGCCCGCCAACCAGCTACAATGAGCAGTTCTTC
TRBD2 many TRBJ2-3 TRBV6-2/TRBV6-3 CASSGAGTDTQYF TGTGCCAGTAGCGGGGCTGGCACAGATACGCAGTATTTT
TRBD2 . TRBJ2-1 TRBV9 CASSPVGSGGGPYNEQFF TGTGCCAGCAGCCCCGTGGGTAGCGGGGGGGGGCCCTACAATGAGCAGTTCTTC
TRBD2 many TRBJ2-1 TRBV5-1 CASSLASGGWNEQFF TGCGCCAGCAGCTTGGCTAGCGGGGGGTGGAATGAGCAGTTCTTC